Shown below are 2 T cell receptor beta chains from a single sample sequenced in a study of blood T cells in healthy people across ages. The second PCR ran about 7 to 12 cycles with a sample-barcoded 5' primer and J-beta primers. MiXCR was run by TCRdb on the 5' RACE reads, yielding one entry per CDR3 protein. Of about 800,000 distinct CDR3 sequences detected, 25% appear once; the ten largest clones hold under 4.5%. The data also belong to a second study, concerning T cells of mothers and their children.

The sequencing input was blood. The receptors come from a boy between 5 and 17 years old in good health.

This rearrangement joins TRBV6-2 or TRBV6-3 to TRBJ1-6; 8 nucleotides line up with TRBD1. The CDR3 contains 14 residues. J gave up 9 bases and V 2 bases, and 3 bases lay outside the gene matches. CDR1 MNHEY and CDR2 SVGEGT come from the germline V gene. The CDR3 nucleotides read TGTGCCAGCAGTTACACAGGGGGAAGTTCACCCCTCCACTTT. This sequence encodes CASSYTGGSSPLHF.

J is TRBJ1-2 and V is TRBV7-9; the match to TRBD1 covers 8 bases. Germline CDR1 is SEHNR and CDR2 is FQNEAQ (reference sequence). V gave up 5 bases and J gave up 4 bases; unmatched junction bases: 9. The CDR3 consists of 15 residues. Written as DNA, the CDR3 is TGTGCCAGCAGCCTACGGACAGGGAGGGGCTATGGCTACACCTTC. As protein: CASSLRTGRGYGYTF.